These 4 T cell receptor beta chains originate from one sample sequenced in a study of blood T cell repertoires in COVID-19. Some clones are missing from TCRdb's copy, which holds only in-frame ones; the method was immunoSEQ multiplex PCR. The table includes 310,000 or so clones, more than 70% detected once. Sequencing was carried out using peripheral blood. These receptors were obtained from a woman aged 50 to 60 with acute or convalescent COVID-19.

The chain links TRBV7-9 to TRBJ2-3; 15 nucleotides align to TRBD2. Trimming cost V 6 bases and J 6 bases; bases outside gene matches: 7. Germline CDR1 SEHNR, CDR2 FQNEAQ (reference sequence). CDR3 length: 16 residues. The CDR3 nucleotides are TGTGCCAGCAGGCCGGGACTAGCGGGAGGTGGGGATACGCAGTATTTT. Translated: CASRPGLAGGGDTQYF.

This clone has a single count. The chain couples TRBV9 to TRBJ2-7, with 7 bases identical to TRBD2. The CDR3 is 15 residues long. CDR1 SGDLS and CDR2 YYNGEE come from the germline V gene. The V gene end was trimmed by 0 bases and the J gene end by 2 bases; junction bases not matched to a gene: 5. DNA for the CDR3: TGTGCCAGCAGCGTAGGGGGAGCGGGGCCCTACGAGCAGTACTTC. Amino acids: CASSVGGAGPYEQYF.

This rearrangement joins TRBV11-1 to TRBJ2-2, with 8 nucleotides matching TRBD1. Germline V CDR1 and CDR2: SGHAT, FQDESV (reference sequence). The CDR3 covers 15 residues. With V trimmed by 5 bases and J by 0 bases, 2 bases remained unmatched. The CDR3 here is CASSLQGANTGELFF. The CDR3, as DNA: TGTGCCAGCAGCCTACAGGGGGCGAACACCGGGGAGCTGTTTTTT.

The rearrangement joins TRBV6-6 to TRBJ2-1, with TRBD2 matching over 14 bases. Unmatched junction bases numbered 6, after V lost 5 bases and J lost 6 bases. This CDR3 has 16 residues. Germline V CDR1 and CDR2: MNHNY, SVGAGI (reference sequence). This CDR3 reads CASSSLGLAGANEQFF. The CDR3 DNA is TGTGCCAGCAGTAGCTTGGGACTAGCGGGAGCCAATGAGCAGTTCTTC.